A selection of T cell receptor beta chains follows, all from one sample in a study of cytomegalovirus exposure and HLA in healthy donors. Profiling relied on immunoSEQ multiplex PCR, and the TCRdb table lists in-frame clones only, not all of them. The repertoire holds roughly 120,000 clones, with approximately 80% as singletons. Sequenced material: PBMCs. These receptor sequences come from a woman between 40 and 50 years old in good health and CMV-seronegative. CDR3s leave out the opening cysteine and the closing phenylalanine or tryptophan. A D gene is named only where the DNA matches it firmly.

>-|TRBJ1-5|TRBV25-1
ASRDSGNQPQH
>-|TRBJ1-1|TRBV2
ASSDGGRPNTEAF
>TRBD2|TRBJ2-3|TRBV7-9
ASSFWLGGSADTQY
>TRBD1|-|TRBV5-4
ASSSVLTGTHEQY
>-|TRBJ2-1|TRBV19
ASSIVGATHREQF
>-|TRBJ2-3|TRBV5-4
ATQFAGTDTQY
>-|TRBJ1-2|TRBV19
ASSIVSTGFYGYT
>-|TRBJ1-3|TRBV5-1
ASSESDSSGNTIY
>-|TRBJ2-7|TRBV5-1
ASSLRGDTGFVYEQY
>-|TRBJ1-2|TRBV6-5
ASSYSGGVYGYT
>TRBD2|TRBJ2-5|TRBV7-6
ASSVQGTSGETQY
>-|TRBJ1-2|TRBV19
ASSARGEVRNGYT
>-|TRBJ2-3|TRBV6-1
ASREQGIGLGQY
>TRBD2|TRBJ2-2|TRBV11-2
ASSFLAGARTGELF
>-|TRBJ1-2|TRBV7-2
ASSLGPVYGYT
>TRBD1|TRBJ2-5|TRBV5-6
ASTRRLTGAIKETQY
>TRBD1|TRBJ2-1|TRBV19
ASIGQENEQF
>TRBD1|-|TRBV29-1
SVVGQAYEQY
>TRBD2|TRBJ2-7|TRBV5-1
ASSPGTSGRPSSYEQY
>-|TRBJ1-2|TRBV27
ASSLYPGLGGYT
>-|TRBJ2-7|TRBV7-9
SSSDRQLLGSYEQY
>-|TRBJ2-3|TRBV28
ASSVSGVPTDTQY
>TRBD2|TRBJ2-7|TRBV27
ASRAAYASGEQY
>TRBD1|TRBJ2-7|TRBV30
AWTLTGTYEQY
>-|TRBJ2-1|TRBV6-6
ASSSMLGGGYNEQF
>TRBD1|TRBJ1-1|TRBV10-1
ASSKDRVGTEAF
>TRBD2|TRBJ2-1|TRBV27
ASSLSGLAGGNEQF
>TRBD1|TRBJ1-6|TRBV6-5
ASSYSDHRGNSPLH
>-|TRBJ2-2|TRBV4-1
ASSQLFGETTGELF
>-|TRBJ2-7|TRBV2
ASIRDGYEQY
>-|TRBJ2-7|TRBV5-5
ASSLEGTSSYEQY
>TRBD2|TRBJ2-1|TRBV5-1
ASSSPYGTSGTYNEQF
>TRBD1|TRBJ1-2|TRBV28
ASSYFGQGEGYT
>TRBD1|TRBJ1-2|TRBV18
ASSPLQGAPDGYT
>-|TRBJ1-1|TRBV6-5
ASRGGTTEAF
>-|TRBJ2-7|TRBV28
ASSLKRIMTYEQY
>-|TRBJ2-3|TRBV5-6
ASSFRGYTDTQY
>-|TRBJ2-2|TRBV7-6
ASSLASPYTGELF
>TRBD1|TRBJ2-6|TRBV10-3
AISGGTGGSGANVLT
>TRBD1|TRBJ1-1|TRBV5-6
ASSLEAGGNTEAF
>-|TRBJ2-7|TRBV30
AWRGEPDYEQY
>TRBD1|TRBJ1-4|TRBV28
ASKSTGARGNEKLF
>TRBD1|TRBJ2-2|TRBV10-3
AISESTGDYTGELF
>-|TRBJ1-2|TRBV18
ASSPAEIANYGYT
>-|TRBJ2-1|TRBV9
ASSAGLQESYNEQF
>-|TRBJ2-7|TRBV1
TSRPPSRESYEQY